Described below is a single T cell receptor beta chain sequence and its context. The sample belongs to a study of siplizumab effects on memory and regulatory T cells. The assay was immunoSEQ multiplex PCR, and TCRdb's table has in-frame clones only and misses some. Among approximately 100,000 clones listed, 92% were seen once. This TCR came from a human donor in good health. The specimen sequenced was Tregs sorted from blood.

CDR3 loop: CASSPLVTRITGELFF. CDR3 nucleotides: TGTGCCAGCTCACCCTTAGTGACTAGGATCACCGGGGAGCTGTTTTTT. This chain connects TRBV18 to TRBJ2-2, with D tentatively TRBD2 (6 bases). Trimming took off 3 bases at V and 4 bases at J, with 15 bases between the two ends. The CDR3 consists of 16 residues. Germline CDR1 and CDR2: KGHSH and LQKENI. The whole variable domain, remainder taken from reference TRBV18 and TRBJ2-2, is NAGVMQNPRHLVRRRGQEARLRCSPMKGHSHVYWYRQLPEEGLKFMVYLQKENIIDESGMPKERFSAEFPKEGPSILRIQQVVRGDSAAYFCASSPLVTRITGELFFGEGSRLTVL.